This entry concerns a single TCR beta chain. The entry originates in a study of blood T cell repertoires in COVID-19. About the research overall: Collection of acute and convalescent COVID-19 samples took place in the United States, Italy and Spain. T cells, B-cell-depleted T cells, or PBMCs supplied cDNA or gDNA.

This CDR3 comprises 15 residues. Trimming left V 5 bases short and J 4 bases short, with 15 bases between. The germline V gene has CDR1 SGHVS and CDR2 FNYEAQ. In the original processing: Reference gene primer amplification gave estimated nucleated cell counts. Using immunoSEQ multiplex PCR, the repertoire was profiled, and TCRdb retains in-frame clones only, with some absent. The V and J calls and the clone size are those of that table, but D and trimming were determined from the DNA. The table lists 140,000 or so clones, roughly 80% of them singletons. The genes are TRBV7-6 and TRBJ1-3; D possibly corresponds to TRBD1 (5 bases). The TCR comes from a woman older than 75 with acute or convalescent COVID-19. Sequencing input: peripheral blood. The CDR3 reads CASSLDRGSGNTIYF. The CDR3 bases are TGTGCCAGCAGCCTCGACAGAGGATCAGGAAACACCATATATTTT.